This TCR beta chain was captured in a study (dated by TCRdb to between 2014 and 2017). Notes on the research overall: The study examined whether tumor-infiltrating Tregs in breast cancer are drawn from blood Tregs or arise in situ by conversion from other CD4+ T cell subsets. On the study overall, not on this receptor specifically: Validation in the larger cohort was restricted to a single TCR beta V-J rearrangement rather than whole repertoires. The TCR alpha and beta sequences of tumor-infiltrating Tregs showed the greatest overlap with tumor naive CD4+ T cells, followed by blood naive CD4+ T cells. In terms of TCR gene usage, tumor memory CD4+ T cells clustered together with blood and lymph node memory CD4+ cells, as well as with lymph node naive CD4+ cells.

The library was prepared using multiplex PCR. These reads were obtained on an Ion Torrent PGM. Processing in the source paper ran as follows. For each of nine subset-tissue groups, sequencing data from the five patients were combined, and the groups were compared by unsupervised clustering of TCR gene usage. Repertoire similarity was calculated with the Morisita-Horn index, weighting shared sequences by their contribution to each repertoire. The public sequencing data were trimmed at Q25 with fastp and processed into clonotypes with MiXCR by TCRdb, which kept only in-frame beta chains. CDR3 protein duplicates are merged, each entry listing the most common genes and DNA. None of the V and J calls come from the authors' own analysis; TCRdb made them. The sample yields hundreds of distinct CDR3 sequences; 10% were counted once. The ten most abundant clones make up about a fifth of the sample. Cells that were CD4+CD25+CD127-/low were isolated as Tregs. Ficoll density gradient centrifugation was used to isolate mononuclear cells from either lymph nodes or roughly 50 ml of peripheral blood. FACS confirmed that the sorted cell populations were more than 90% pure.

As a fraction of the sample, this clonotype is hyperexpanded (1% or more). This clone's antigen is unknown. Base qualities are not provided; no much larger clone lies one nucleotide away. Sequenced input: Tregs sorted from blood. This clonotype was sampled from a female donor with breast cancer.

The DNA sequence reads TGTGCCAGCAGTTTGGTTAACAGGGCCAATGGCTACACCTTC. The translation is CASSLVNRANGYTF. The V gene is TRBV12-3 or TRBV12-4 and the J gene is TRBJ1-2; the D gene is perhaps TRBD1, from 6 matching bases. The CDR3, cysteine through phenylalanine, is 14 amino acids long. The sequence is cut down to CDR3 DNA, 42 bases in frame from base 1. Relative to germline, V is 3 bases shorter and J is 6 bases shorter, with 14 bases between their ends.